This T cell receptor (beta chain) is from a study of OX40 agonist ivuxolimab in advanced cancers. The overall study: Every 2 weeks, patients received ivuxolimab intravenously, dosed at 0.01 to 10 mg/kg.

From germline, CDR1 is SGDLS and CDR2 YYNGEE. The CDR3 covers 15 residues. Germline trimming cut 3 bases from V and 5 bases from J; bases unmatched to any gene: 5. Findings and caveats of the study: The CD4+ and CD8+ T cells in the blood had expanded clonally by week 6 at 0.1 to 3.0 mg/kg.

As regards this clone: The target antigen is unknown.

Repertoires were generated with immunoSEQ multiplex PCR, while TCRdb's copy carries only in-frame clones and drops some. The sample shows approximately 41,000 clones, nearly 90% of them seen only once. Here the sequenced sample was CD4+ or CD8+ T cells sorted from blood, taken in a trial of the OX40 agonist ivuxolimab. The clonotype originates from an adult with an advanced solid tumor such as melanoma, head and neck, liver or kidney cancer. V usage is TRBV9 and J usage is TRBJ2-3, with 11 positions matching TRBD2. The CDR3 coding sequence is TGTGCCAGCAGCGGGTCACTAGCGGGGGAAGATACGCAGTATTTT. This gives the protein CASSGSLAGEDTQYF.